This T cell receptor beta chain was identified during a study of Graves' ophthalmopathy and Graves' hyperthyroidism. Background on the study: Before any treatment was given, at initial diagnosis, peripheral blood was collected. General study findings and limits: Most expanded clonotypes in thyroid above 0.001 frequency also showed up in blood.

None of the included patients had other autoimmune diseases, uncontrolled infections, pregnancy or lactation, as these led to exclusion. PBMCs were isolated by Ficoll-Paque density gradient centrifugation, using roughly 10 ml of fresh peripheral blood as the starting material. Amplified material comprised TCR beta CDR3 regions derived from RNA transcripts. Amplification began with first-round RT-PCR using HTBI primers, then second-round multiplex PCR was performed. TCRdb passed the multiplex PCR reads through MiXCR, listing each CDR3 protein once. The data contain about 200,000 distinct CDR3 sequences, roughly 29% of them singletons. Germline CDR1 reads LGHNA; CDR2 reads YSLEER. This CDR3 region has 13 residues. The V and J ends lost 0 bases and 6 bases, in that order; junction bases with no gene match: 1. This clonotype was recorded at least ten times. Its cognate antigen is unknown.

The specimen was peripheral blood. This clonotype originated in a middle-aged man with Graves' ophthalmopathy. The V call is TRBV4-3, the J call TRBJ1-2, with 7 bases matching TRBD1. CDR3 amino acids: CASSQDDRDGYTF. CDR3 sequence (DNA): TGCGCCAGCAGCCAAGATGACAGGGATGGCTACACCTTC.